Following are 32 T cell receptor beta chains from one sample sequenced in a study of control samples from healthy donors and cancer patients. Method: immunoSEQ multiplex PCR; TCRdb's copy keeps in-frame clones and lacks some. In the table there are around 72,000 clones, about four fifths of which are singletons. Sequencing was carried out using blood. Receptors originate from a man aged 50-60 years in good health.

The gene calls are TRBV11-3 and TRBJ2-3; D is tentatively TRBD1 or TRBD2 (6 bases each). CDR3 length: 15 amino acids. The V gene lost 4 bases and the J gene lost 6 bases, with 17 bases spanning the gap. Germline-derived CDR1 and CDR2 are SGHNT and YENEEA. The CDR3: CASSSSMGGQDTQYF. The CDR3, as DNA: TGTGCCAGCAGCTCCTCCATGGGGGGCCAGGATACGCAGTATTTT.

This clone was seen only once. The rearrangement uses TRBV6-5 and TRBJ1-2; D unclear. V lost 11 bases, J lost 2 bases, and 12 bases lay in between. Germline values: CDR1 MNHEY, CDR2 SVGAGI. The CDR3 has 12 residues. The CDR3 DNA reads TGTGCCCTCCAGCCAGCCAACTATGGCTACACCTTC. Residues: CALQPANYGYTF.

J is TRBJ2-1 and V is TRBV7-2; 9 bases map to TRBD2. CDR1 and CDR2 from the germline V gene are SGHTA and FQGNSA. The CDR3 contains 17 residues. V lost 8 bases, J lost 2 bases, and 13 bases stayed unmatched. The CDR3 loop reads CASGLPLAGEAYNEQFF. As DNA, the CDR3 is TGTGCCAGCGGACTGCCGTTAGCGGGAGAGGCCTACAATGAGCAGTTCTTC.

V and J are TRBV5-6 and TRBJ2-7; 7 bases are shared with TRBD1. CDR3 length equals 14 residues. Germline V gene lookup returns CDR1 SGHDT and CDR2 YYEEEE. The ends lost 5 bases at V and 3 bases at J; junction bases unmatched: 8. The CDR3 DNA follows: TGTGCCAGCAGTCCTCCGGGACAGAACTACGAGCAGTACTTC. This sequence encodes CASSPPGQNYEQYF.

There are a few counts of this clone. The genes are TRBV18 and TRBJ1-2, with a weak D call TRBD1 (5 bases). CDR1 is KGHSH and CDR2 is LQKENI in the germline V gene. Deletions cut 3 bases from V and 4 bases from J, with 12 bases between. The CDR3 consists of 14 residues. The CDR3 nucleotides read TGTGCCAGCTCACCTACTGACAGAATCTATGGCTACACCTTC. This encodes CASSPTDRIYGYTF.

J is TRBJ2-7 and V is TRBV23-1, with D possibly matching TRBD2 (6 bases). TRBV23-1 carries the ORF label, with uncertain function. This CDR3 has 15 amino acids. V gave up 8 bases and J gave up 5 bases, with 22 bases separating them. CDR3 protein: CASPKRAGREDEQYF. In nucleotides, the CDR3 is TGCGCCAGCCCTAAGCGCGCAGGCAGGGAGGACGAGCAGTACTTC.

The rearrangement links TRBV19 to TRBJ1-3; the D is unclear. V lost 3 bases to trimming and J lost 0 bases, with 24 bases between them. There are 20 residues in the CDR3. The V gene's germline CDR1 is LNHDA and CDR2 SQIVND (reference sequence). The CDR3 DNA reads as TGTGCCAGTAGTATGATGTCGGGTTTTTACAGAGAGAGCTCTGGAAACACCATATATTTT. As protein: CASSMMSGFYRESSGNTIYF.

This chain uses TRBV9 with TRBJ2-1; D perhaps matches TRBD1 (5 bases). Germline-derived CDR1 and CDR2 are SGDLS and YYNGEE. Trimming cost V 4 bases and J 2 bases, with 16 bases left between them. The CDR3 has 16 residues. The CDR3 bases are TGTGCCAGCAGCAAATCTTGGCAGGGCCCCTACAATGAGCAGTTCTTC. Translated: CASSKSWQGPYNEQFF. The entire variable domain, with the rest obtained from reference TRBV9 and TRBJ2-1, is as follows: DSGVTQTPKHLITATGQRVTLRCSPRSGDLSVYWYQQSLDQGLQFLIQYYNGEERAKGNILERFSAQQFPDLHSELNLSSLELGDSALYFCASSKSWQGPYNEQFFGPGTRLTVL.

The CDR3, as DNA: TGTGCCAGCAGTGCGGGACTAGCGGGTCTTAACCCTTACAATGAGCAGTTCTTC. Amino acids: CASSAGLAGLNPYNEQFF. The chain has TRBV2 and TRBJ2-1; 12 positions match TRBD2. The trim removed 4 bases at V and 4 bases at J, leaving 11 bases unmatched. Germline V gene lookup returns CDR1 SNHLY and CDR2 FYNNEI. This CDR3 contains 18 residues.

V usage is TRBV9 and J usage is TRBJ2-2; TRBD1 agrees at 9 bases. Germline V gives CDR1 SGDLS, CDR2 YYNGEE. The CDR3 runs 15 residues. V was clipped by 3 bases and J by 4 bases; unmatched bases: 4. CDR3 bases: TGTGCCAGCAGCGAAAGACAGGGGGGCACCGGGGAGCTGTTTTTT. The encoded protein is CASSERQGGTGELFF.

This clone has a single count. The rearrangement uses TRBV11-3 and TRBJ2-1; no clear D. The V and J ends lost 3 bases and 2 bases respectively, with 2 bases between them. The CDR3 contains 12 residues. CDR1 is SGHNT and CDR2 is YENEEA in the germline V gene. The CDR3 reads CASSFPYNEQFF. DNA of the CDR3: TGTGCCAGCAGCTTCCCCTACAATGAGCAGTTCTTC.

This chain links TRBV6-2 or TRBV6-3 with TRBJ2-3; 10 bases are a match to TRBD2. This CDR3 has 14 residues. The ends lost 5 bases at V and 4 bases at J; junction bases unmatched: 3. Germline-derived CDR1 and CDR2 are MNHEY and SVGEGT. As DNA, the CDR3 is TGTGCCAGCAGTAGCGGGAGGGCCTCAGATACGCAGTATTTT. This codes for CASSSGRASDTQYF.

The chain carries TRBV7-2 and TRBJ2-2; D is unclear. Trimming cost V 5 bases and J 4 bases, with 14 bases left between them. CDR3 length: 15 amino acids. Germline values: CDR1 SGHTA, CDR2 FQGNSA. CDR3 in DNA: TGTGCCAGCAGCCCCCGGGTTGCCGGCACCGGGGAGCTGTTTTTT. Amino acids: CASSPRVAGTGELFF. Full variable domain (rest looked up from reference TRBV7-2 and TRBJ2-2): GAGVSQSPSNKVTEKGKDVELRCDPISGHTALYWYRQSLGQGLEFLIYFQGNSAPDKSGLPSDRFSAERTGGSVSTLTIQRTQQEDSAVYLCASSPRVAGTGELFFGEGSRLTVL.

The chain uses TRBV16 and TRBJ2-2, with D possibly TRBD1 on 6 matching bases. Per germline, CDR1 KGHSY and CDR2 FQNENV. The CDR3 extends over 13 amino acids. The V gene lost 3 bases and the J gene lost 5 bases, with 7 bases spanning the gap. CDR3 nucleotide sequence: TGTGCCAGCAGCCAGACAGGTACCGGGGAGCTGTTTTTT. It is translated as CASSQTGTGELFF. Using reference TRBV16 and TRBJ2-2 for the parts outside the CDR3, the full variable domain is GEEVAQTPKHLVRGEGQKAKLYCAPIKGHSYVFWYQQVLKNEFKFLISFQNENVFDETGMPKERFSAKCLPNSPCSLEIQATKLEDSAVYFCASSQTGTGELFFGEGSRLTVL.

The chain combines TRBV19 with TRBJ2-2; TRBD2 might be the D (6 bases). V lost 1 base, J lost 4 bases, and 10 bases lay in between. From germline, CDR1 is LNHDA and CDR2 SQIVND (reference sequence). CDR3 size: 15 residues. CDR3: CASSIGGIGTGELFF. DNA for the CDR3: TGTGCCAGTAGTATAGGCGGGATCGGCACCGGGGAGCTGTTTTTT.

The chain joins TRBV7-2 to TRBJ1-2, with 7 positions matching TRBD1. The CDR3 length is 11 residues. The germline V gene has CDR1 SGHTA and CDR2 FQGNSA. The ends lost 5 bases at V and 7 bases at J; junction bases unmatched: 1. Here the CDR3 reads CASSDRAGYTF. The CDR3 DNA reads TGTGCCAGCAGCGACAGGGCTGGCTACACCTTC. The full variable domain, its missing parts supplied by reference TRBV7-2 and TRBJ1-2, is GAGVSQSPSNKVTEKGKDVELRCDPISGHTALYWYRQSLGQGLEFLIYFQGNSAPDKSGLPSDRFSAERTGGSVSTLTIQRTQQEDSAVYLCASSDRAGYTFGSGTRLTVV.

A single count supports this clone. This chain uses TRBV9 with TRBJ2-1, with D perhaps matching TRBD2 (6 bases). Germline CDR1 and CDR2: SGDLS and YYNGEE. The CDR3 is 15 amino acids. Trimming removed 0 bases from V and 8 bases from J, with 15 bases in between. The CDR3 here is CASSVGDGSRDEQFF. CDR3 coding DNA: TGTGCCAGCAGCGTAGGAGACGGGAGTAGGGATGAGCAGTTCTTC.

CDR3 protein: CAIRGTEGNEQFF. The CDR3 DNA sequence: TGTGCCATCCGAGGGACGGAGGGGAATGAGCAGTTCTTC. The chain uses TRBV10-3 and TRBJ2-1; TRBD2 is a possible D gene (6 bases). The CDR3 is made up of 13 amino acids. Germline CDR1 ENHRY, CDR2 SYGVKD. Trimming shortened V by 8 bases and J by 7 bases, and 15 bases separated the two germline ends.

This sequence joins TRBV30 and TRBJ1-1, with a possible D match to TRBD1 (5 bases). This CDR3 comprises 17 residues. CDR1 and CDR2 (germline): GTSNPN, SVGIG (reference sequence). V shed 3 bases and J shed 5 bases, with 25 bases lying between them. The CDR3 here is CAWRHRGGSTWGTEAFF. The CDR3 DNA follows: TGTGCCTGGAGGCATCGCGGGGGTTCCACTTGGGGGACTGAAGCTTTCTTT.

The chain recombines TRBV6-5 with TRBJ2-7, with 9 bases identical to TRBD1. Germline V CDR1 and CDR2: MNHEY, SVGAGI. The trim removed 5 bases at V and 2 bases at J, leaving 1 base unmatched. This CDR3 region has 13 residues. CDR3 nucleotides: TGTGCCAGCAGTCGGGACAGGGCCTACGAGCAGTACTTC. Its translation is CASSRDRAYEQYF.

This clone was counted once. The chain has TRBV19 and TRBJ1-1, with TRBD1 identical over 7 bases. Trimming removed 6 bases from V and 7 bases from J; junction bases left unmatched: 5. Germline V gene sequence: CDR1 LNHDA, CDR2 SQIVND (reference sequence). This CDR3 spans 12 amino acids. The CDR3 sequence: CASRRDRDEAFF. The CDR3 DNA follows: TGTGCCAGTAGGCGTGACAGGGATGAAGCTTTCTTT.

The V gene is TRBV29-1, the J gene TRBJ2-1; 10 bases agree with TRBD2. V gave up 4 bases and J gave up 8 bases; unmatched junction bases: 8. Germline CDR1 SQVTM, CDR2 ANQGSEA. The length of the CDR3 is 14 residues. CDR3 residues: CSVARSGRADEQFF. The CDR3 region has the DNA TGCAGCGTTGCTCGCAGCGGGAGGGCCGATGAGCAGTTCTTC.

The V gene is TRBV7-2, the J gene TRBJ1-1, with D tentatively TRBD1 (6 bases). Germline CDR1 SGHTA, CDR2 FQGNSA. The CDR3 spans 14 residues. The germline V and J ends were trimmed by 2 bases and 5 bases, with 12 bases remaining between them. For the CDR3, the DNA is TGTGCCAGCAGCTTAATTCCGGGGGCTACTGAAGCTTTCTTT. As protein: CASSLIPGATEAFF. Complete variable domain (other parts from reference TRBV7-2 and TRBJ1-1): GAGVSQSPSNKVTEKGKDVELRCDPISGHTALYWYRQSLGQGLEFLIYFQGNSAPDKSGLPSDRFSAERTGGSVSTLTIQRTQQEDSAVYLCASSLIPGATEAFFGQGTRLTVV.

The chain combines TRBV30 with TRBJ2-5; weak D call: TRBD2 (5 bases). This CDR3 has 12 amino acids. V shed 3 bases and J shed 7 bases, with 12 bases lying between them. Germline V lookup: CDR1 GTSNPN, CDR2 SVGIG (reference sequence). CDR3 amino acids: CAWSVFGGTQYF. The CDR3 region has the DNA TGTGCCTGGAGCGTTTTCGGAGGGACCCAGTACTTC.

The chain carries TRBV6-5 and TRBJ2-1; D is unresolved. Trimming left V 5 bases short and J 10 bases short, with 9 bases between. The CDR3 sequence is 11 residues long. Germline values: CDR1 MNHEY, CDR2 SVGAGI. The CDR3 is CASSTSGEQFF. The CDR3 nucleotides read TGTGCCAGCAGTACCTCCGGGGAGCAGTTCTTC.

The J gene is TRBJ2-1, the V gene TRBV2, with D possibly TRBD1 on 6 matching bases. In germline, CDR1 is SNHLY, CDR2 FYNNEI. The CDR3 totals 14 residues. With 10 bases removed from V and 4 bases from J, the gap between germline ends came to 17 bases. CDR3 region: CATHPGQSYNEQFF. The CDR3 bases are TGTGCCACTCACCCAGGACAGAGTTACAATGAGCAGTTCTTC. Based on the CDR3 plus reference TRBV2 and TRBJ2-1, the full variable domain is EPEVTQTPSHQVTQMGQEVILRCVPISNHLYFYWYRQILGQKVEFLVSFYNNEISEKSEIFDDQFSVERPDGSNFTLKIRSTKLEDSAMYFCATHPGQSYNEQFFGPGTRLTVL.

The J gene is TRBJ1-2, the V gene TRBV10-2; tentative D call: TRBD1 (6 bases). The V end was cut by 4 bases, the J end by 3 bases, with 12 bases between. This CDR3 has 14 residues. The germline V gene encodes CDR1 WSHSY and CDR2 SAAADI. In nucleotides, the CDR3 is TGCGCCAGCAGTGGGACAGAGGAGTACTATGGCTACACCTTC. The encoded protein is CASSGTEEYYGYTF.

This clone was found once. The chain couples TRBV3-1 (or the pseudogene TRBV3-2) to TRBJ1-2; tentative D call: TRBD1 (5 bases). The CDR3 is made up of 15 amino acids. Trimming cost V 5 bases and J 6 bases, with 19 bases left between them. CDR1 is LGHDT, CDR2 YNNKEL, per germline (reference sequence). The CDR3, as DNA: TGTGCCAGCAGCGACCCCTATGGAGGGGAGCATGGCTACACCTTC. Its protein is CASSDPYGGEHGYTF.

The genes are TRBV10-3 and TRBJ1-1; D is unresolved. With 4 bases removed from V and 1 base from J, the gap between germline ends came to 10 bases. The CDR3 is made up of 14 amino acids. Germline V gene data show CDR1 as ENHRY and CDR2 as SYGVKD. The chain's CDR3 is CAISADPRNTEAFF. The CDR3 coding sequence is TGTGCCATCAGTGCGGACCCTCGGAACACTGAAGCTTTCTTT.

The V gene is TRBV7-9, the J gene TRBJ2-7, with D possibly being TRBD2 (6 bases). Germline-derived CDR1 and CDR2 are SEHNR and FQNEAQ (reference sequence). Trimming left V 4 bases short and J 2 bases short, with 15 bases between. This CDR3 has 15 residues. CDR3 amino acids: CASSSLTPGAYEQYF. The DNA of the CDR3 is TGTGCCAGCAGCTCCTTAACGCCGGGAGCCTACGAGCAGTACTTC.

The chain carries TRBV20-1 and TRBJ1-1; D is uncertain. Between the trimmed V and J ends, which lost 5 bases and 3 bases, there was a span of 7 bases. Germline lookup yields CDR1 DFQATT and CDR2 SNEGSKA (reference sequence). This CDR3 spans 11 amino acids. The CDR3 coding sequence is TGCAGTGCTCCTAGGGACACTGAAGCTTTCTTT. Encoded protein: CSAPRDTEAFF.

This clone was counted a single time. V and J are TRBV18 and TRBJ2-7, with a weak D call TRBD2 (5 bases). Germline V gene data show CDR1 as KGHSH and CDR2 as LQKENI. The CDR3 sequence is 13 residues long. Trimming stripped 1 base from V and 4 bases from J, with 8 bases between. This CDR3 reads CASSPLRGYEQYF. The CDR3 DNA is TGTGCCAGCTCACCACTCCGAGGGTACGAGCAGTACTTC.